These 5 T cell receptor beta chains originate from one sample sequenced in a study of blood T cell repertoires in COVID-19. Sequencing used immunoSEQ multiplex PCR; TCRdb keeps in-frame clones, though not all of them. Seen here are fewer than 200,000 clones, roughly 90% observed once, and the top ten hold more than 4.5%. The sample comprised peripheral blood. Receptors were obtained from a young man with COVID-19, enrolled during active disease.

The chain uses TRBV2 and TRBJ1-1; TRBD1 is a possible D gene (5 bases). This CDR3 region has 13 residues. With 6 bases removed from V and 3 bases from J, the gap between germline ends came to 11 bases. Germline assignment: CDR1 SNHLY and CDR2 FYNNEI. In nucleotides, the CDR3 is TGTGCCAGCAGCCCCCCGACAGACACTGAAGCTTTCTTT. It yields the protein CASSPPTDTEAFF.

The CDR3 nucleotides read TGTGCCAGCAGCCCCCCGGGGAACACTGAAGCTTTCTTT. This sequence encodes CASSPPGNTEAFF. The chain joins TRBV3-1 (or the pseudogene TRBV3-2) to TRBJ1-1; D uncertain. Germline-derived CDR1 and CDR2 are LGHDT and YNNKEL (reference sequence). This CDR3 has 13 residues. V gave up 4 bases and J gave up 1 base, with 7 bases separating them.

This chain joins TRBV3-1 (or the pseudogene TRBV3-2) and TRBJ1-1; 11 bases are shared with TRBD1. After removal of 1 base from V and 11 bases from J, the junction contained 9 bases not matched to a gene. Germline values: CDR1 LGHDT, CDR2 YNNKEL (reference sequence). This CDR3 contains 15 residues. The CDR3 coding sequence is TGTGCCAGCAGCCAAGGAATGGGACAGGGGGTCTCCGCTTTCTTT. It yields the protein CASSQGMGQGVSAFF.

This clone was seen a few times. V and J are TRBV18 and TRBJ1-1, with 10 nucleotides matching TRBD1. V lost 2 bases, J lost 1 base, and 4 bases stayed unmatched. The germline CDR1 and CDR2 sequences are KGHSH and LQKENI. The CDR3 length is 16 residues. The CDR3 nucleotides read TGTGCCAGCTCACCAAGACAGGGGGCCTCGAACACTGAAGCTTTCTTT. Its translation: CASSPRQGASNTEAFF.

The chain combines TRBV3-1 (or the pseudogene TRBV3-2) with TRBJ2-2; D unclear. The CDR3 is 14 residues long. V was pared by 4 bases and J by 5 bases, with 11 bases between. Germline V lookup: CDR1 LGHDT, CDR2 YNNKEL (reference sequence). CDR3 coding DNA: TGTGCCAGCAGCCGGCAGTGGCGGACCGGGGAGCTGTTTTTT. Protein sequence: CASSRQWRTGELFF.